Shown below are 8 T cell receptor beta chains from a single sample sequenced in a study of blood T cell repertoires in COVID-19. Clones were read by immunoSEQ multiplex PCR, and TCRdb kept only the in-frame ones, dropping some. This repertoire shows around 70,000 clones, around 87% found once; its top ten account for approximately 29%. Sequencing was carried out using peripheral blood. All receptors derive from a woman over 75 with active or convalescent COVID-19.

This clone was counted a few times. V gene TRBV4-3 combines with J gene TRBJ2-1, with 10 bases aligning to TRBD2. Germline-derived CDR1 and CDR2 are LGHNA and YSLEER. This CDR3 comprises 16 residues. V shed 0 bases and J 6 bases; nucleotides not matched to a gene: 5. CDR3 in DNA: TGCGCCAGCAGCCAAGATACACTAGCGGGAATCAATGAGCAGTTCTTC. This translates into CASSQDTLAGINEQFF.

V is TRBV20-1 and J is TRBJ1-2; D is unresolved. Germline-derived CDR1 and CDR2 are DFQATT and SNEGSKA (reference sequence). With 5 bases removed from V and 7 bases from J, the gap between germline ends came to 11 bases. The CDR3 runs 11 residues. This CDR3 reads CSARESFGYTF. CDR3 bases: TGCAGTGCTCGGGAGTCATTTGGCTACACCTTC.

J is TRBJ1-6 and V is TRBV9; 8 nucleotides align to TRBD1. V was clipped by 0 bases and J by 9 bases; unmatched bases: 2. The CDR3 has 14 amino acids. Germline CDR1 reads SGDLS; CDR2 reads YYNGEE. The CDR3 nucleotides are TGTGCCAGCAGCGTAGCGGACAGGGTTTCACCCCTCCACTTT. This codes for CASSVADRVSPLHF. The variable domain in full, completed from reference TRBV9 and TRBJ1-6, reads DSGVTQTPKHLITATGQRVTLRCSPRSGDLSVYWYQQSLDQGLQFLIQYYNGEERAKGNILERFSAQQFPDLHSELNLSSLELGDSALYFCASSVADRVSPLHFGNGTRLTVT.

V and J are TRBV5-4 and TRBJ2-3; weak D call: TRBD2 (7 bases). Trimming stripped 4 bases from V and 0 bases from J, with 15 bases between. The CDR3 is 16 residues long. Germline lookup yields CDR1 SGHNT and CDR2 YYREEE (reference sequence). CDR3 amino acids: CASSQGRGASTDTQYF. DNA of the CDR3: TGTGCCAGCAGCCAAGGCCGGGGGGCTAGCACAGATACGCAGTATTTT.

This clone was recorded once. This chain links TRBV30 with TRBJ1-2, with unresolved D. Germline CDR1 reads GTSNPN; CDR2 reads SVGIG (reference sequence). Trimming pared 0 bases from V and 8 bases from J, leaving 13 bases between. This CDR3 contains 13 residues. The CDR3 loop is CAWSVNESKGYTF. The CDR3, as DNA: TGTGCCTGGAGTGTAAACGAGAGTAAAGGCTACACCTTC.

The V and J genes are TRBV28 and TRBJ1-6; weak D call: TRBD1 (5 bases). Trimming took 6 bases from V and 6 from J, leaving 18 bases between them. CDR1 MDHEN and CDR2 SYDVKM come from the germline V gene. The CDR3 loop spans 16 amino acids. The CDR3 DNA sequence: TGTGCCAGCAGGTCACTTGGGGGGGAGATTAATTCACCCCTCCACTTT. Translated, it gives CASRSLGGEINSPLHF.

The chain has TRBV24-1 and TRBJ2-2, with 11 bases matching TRBD1. V lost 5 bases and J lost 2; bases outside the gene matches: 6. Germline lookup yields CDR1 KGHDR and CDR2 SFDVKD. This CDR3 region has 17 residues. Written as DNA, the CDR3 is TGTGCCACCAGTGCCTCGGACAGGGGGCTTAACACCGGGGAGCTGTTTTTT. This codes for CATSASDRGLNTGELFF.

The chain couples TRBV15 to TRBJ1-2; D remains unclear. With 0 bases removed from V and 6 bases from J, the gap between germline ends came to 8 bases. CDR1 is LNHNV and CDR2 is YYDKDF in the germline V gene (reference sequence). CDR3 length: 13 residues. CDR3: CATSRDLQNGYTF. For the CDR3, the DNA is TGTGCCACCAGCAGAGATTTACAGAATGGCTACACCTTC.